This TCR beta chain emerged from a study of a mutant IDH1 vaccine in newly diagnosed glioma. In the study overall: Patients underwent eight vaccinations, which took place in weeks 1, 3, 5, 7, 11, 15, 19 and 23. Following radiotherapy alone, or alongside temozolomide cycles, vaccination was started after an interval of 4-6 weeks.

Sample time point: week 11, during vaccination. Every vaccination contained 300 ug of the mutant IDH1 20-mer peptide and was paired with topical imiquimod. The assay was immunoSEQ multiplex PCR, and TCRdb's table has in-frame clones only and misses some. The data contain 50,000 or so clones, 90% to 95% of them singletons. Germline CDR1 and CDR2: ENHRY and SYGVKD. The V segment lost 6 bases and the J segment 0 bases; nucleotides outside the gene matches: 4. The CDR3 has 14 amino acids. Points on this clone: Its antigen is unidentified.

The sample was PBMCs, taken from a glioma patient whose treatment included an IDH1 peptide vaccine. This TCR came from a man aged 45-60 years with glioma. The chain couples TRBV10-3 to TRBJ1-1; TRBD1 aligns across 7 bases. The CDR3 protein is CAIRGQSMNTEAFF. CDR3 DNA sequence: TGTGCCATCAGGGGACAGTCCATGAACACTGAAGCTTTCTTT.